The sequence of this T cell receptor (beta chain) was determined in a study of cytomegalovirus exposure and HLA in healthy donors. As to this clone: The antigen is unknown.

The assay was immunoSEQ multiplex PCR, and TCRdb's table has in-frame clones only and misses some. The sample lists some 320,000 clones, around 90% occurring once. Germline V gene lookup returns CDR1 MNHNS and CDR2 SASEGT. The CDR3 covers 14 residues. The germline V and J ends were trimmed by 4 bases and 0 bases, with 10 bases remaining between them. Study observations and caveats: There were 150 or so TCR beta chains listed as cytomegalovirus-associated.

The receptor was derived from a woman aged 25 to 39 in good health and CMV-seropositive. The specimen sequenced was PBMCs. This chain connects TRBV6-1 to TRBJ2-7, with D perhaps assigned TRBD1 or TRBD2 (5 bases each). CDR3 residues: CASSGDPSSYEQYF. As DNA, the CDR3 is TGTGCCAGCAGTGGGGACCCGAGCTCCTACGAGCAGTACTTC.